The 7 T cell receptor beta chains below were found in one sample sequenced in a study of cytomegalovirus exposure and HLA in healthy donors. This table comes from immunoSEQ multiplex PCR, and its TCRdb copy is limited to in-frame clones, with some not included. The sample yields roughly 300,000 clones, 75% to 90% seen once. The sequenced material came from PBMCs. The receptors here all came from a woman aged 25 to 39 in good health and CMV-seropositive.

V is TRBV5-4 and J is TRBJ2-5; 9 bases map to TRBD1. CDR1 and CDR2 from the germline V gene are SGHNT and YYREEE (reference sequence). J was trimmed by 5 bases and V by 3 bases; bases with no gene match: 8. This CDR3 is 15 amino acids long. CDR3 coding DNA: TGTGCCAGCAGCTCTCCGGGACAGGGTTGGGAGACCCAGTACTTC. It encodes CASSSPGQGWETQYF.

The chain uses TRBV4-2 and TRBJ1-5; 7 nucleotides align to TRBD1. This CDR3 contains 15 residues. After removal of 1 base from V and 6 bases from J, the junction contained 6 bases not matched to a gene. Germline V gene sequence: CDR1 LGHNA, CDR2 YNFKEQ. The CDR3 here is CASSQAGTEGQPQHF. The CDR3 nucleotides read TGTGCCAGCAGCCAAGCCGGGACAGAGGGTCAGCCCCAGCATTTT.

The rearrangement links TRBV5-1 to TRBJ1-1, with 10 positions matching TRBD1. Germline V gene data show CDR1 as SGHRS and CDR2 as YFSETQ. The CDR3 is 13 residues long. V trimming: 2 bases; J trimming: 11 bases; junction bases outside the gene matches: 6. The CDR3 nucleotides read TGCGCCAGCAGCTTAACCGGGACAGGGGCGGCTTTCTTT. It is translated as CASSLTGTGAAFF.

The rearrangement uses TRBV4-3 and TRBJ2-7; 8 nucleotides align to TRBD2. Looked up from germline, CDR1 is LGHNA and CDR2 is YSLEER. The CDR3 sequence is 15 residues long. Unmatched junction bases numbered 4, after V lost 0 bases and J lost 3 bases. CDR3 bases: TGCGCCAGCAGCCAAGATAGCGGGAAGTACTACGAGCAGTACTTC. It specifies CASSQDSGKYYEQYF.

The V and J genes are TRBV2 and TRBJ1-3; D gene unclear. The CDR3 spans 15 residues. CDR1 SNHLY and CDR2 FYNNEI come from the germline V gene. V was clipped by 6 bases and J by 3 bases, with 15 bases between them. The CDR3 DNA sequence: TGTGCCAGCAGCCTACGTCAACCGGGTGGAAACACCATATATTTT. Translating it yields CASSLRQPGGNTIYF.

V is TRBV11-2 and J is TRBJ2-7, with unresolved D. CDR1 and CDR2 (germline): SGHAT, FQNNGV. The CDR3 covers 12 residues. The V gene lost 1 base and the J gene lost 7 bases, with 8 bases spanning the gap. The DNA of the CDR3 is TGTGCCAGCAGCTTAGTCCGTCGGGAGCAGTACTTC. This sequence encodes CASSLVRREQYF.

As for this clone: Within the sample, other DNA sequences also encode this same CDR3. This chain joins TRBV6-1 and TRBJ1-1; 9 bases are shared with TRBD1. J gave up 4 bases and V 6 bases, and 3 bases lay outside the gene matches. CDR1 and CDR2 (germline): MNHNS, SASEGT. CDR3 length equals 13 residues. CDR3: CASSLTGGTEAFF. The CDR3 DNA is TGTGCCAGCAGCCTGACAGGGGGCACTGAAGCTTTCTTT.